This record looks at one TCR beta chain sequence and its context. The data belong to a study of blood T cell repertoires in COVID-19. As handled by the study authors: From reference gene primer amplification, estimates of nucleated cell counts were derived. Here immunoSEQ multiplex PCR was the method, and the copy in TCRdb shows in-frame clones only, minus some. That table is the source of V, J and clone size, and D and trimming were worked out from the DNA. The sample has 120,000 or so clones; roughly four fifths are singletons. Source material: peripheral blood. The TCR originated in a man between 60 and 70 years old with acute or convalescent COVID-19.

CDR3 region: CATGLAGVNEQFF. The CDR3 DNA is TGTGCCACCGGACTAGCGGGAGTAAATGAGCAGTTCTTC. The chain uses TRBV12-3 or TRBV12-4 and TRBJ2-1; 13 bases map to TRBD2. The CDR3 extends over 13 amino acids. V trimming: 10 bases; J trimming: 7 bases; junction bases outside the gene matches: 4.